The 15 T cell receptor beta chains listed next were all sequenced from one sample in a study of cytomegalovirus exposure and HLA in healthy donors. With 60 Vbeta and 13 Jbeta primers, the PCR was carried out. Generated by immunoSEQ multiplex PCR, the TCRdb table keeps only in-frame clones and is missing some. The repertoire includes about 150,000 clones, around 9.7% of them detected once, and under 2% sits in the top ten. The sample comprised PBMCs. The receptors here all came from a man in his fifties or sixties in good health and CMV-seronegative.

The rearrangement uses TRBV19 and TRBJ2-7, with a weak D call TRBD1 (6 bases). CDR3 length equals 13 residues. Trimming removed 9 bases at V and 3 bases at J, with 15 bases between. The germline CDR1 and CDR2 sequences are LNHDA and SQIVND (reference sequence). The CDR3: CARFVDSFYEQYF. The CDR3 DNA is TGTGCCAGATTCGTGGACAGCTTCTACGAGCAGTACTTC.

The rearrangement joins TRBV9 to TRBJ1-1, with unresolved D. V lost 0 bases and J 4 bases, leaving 19 bases between the germline ends. Looked up from germline, CDR1 is SGDLS and CDR2 is YYNGEE. The CDR3 totals 17 residues. CDR3 in amino acids: CASSVGGSGKGFTEAFF. As DNA, the CDR3 is TGTGCCAGCAGCGTAGGAGGGTCGGGGAAAGGTTTCACTGAAGCTTTCTTT.

The chain recombines TRBV19 with TRBJ1-4, with TRBD1 matching 8 bases. Germline V lookup: CDR1 LNHDA, CDR2 SQIVND (reference sequence). V lost 5 bases, J lost 2 bases, and 4 bases stayed unmatched. CDR3 length: 15 amino acids. The CDR3 DNA follows: TGTGCCAGTAGTTTACGGACAGGGACTAATGAAAAACTGTTTTTT. Protein product: CASSLRTGTNEKLFF.

Regarding this clone: The germline gene is not matched at one end of the junction; a read error may be the cause. The genes are TRBV7-7 and TRBJ2-5; the match to TRBD2 covers 10 bases. The CDR3 contains 13 residues. Germline values: CDR1 SSHAT, CDR2 FNYEAQ (reference sequence). The CDR3 region is CASSFSGGETQYF. Here the CDR3 DNA reads TGTGCTAGCAGCTTTAGCGGGGGGGAGACCCAGTACTTC.

The genes are TRBV30 and TRBJ1-6; the D gene is possibly TRBD1 (5 bases). The V and J ends lost 4 bases and 8 bases respectively, with 9 bases between them. Germline V lookup: CDR1 GTSNPN, CDR2 SVGIG (reference sequence). The CDR3 is 12 residues long. The chain's CDR3 is CAWTWGDSPLHF. The CDR3 coding sequence is TGTGCCTGGACCTGGGGGGATTCACCCCTCCACTTT.

This rearrangement joins TRBV19 to TRBJ1-1; possible D gene TRBD1, 5 bases. Trimming stripped 9 bases from V and 3 bases from J, with 14 bases between. CDR1 LNHDA and CDR2 SQIVND come from the germline V gene (reference sequence). The CDR3 is 13 residues long. CDR3 sequence reads: CASRATRDTEAFF. DNA for the CDR3: TGTGCCAGCAGGGCGACCCGGGACACTGAAGCTTTCTTT.

The sample holds a few counts of this clone. This chain joins TRBV2 and TRBJ2-1, with TRBD2 matching over 8 bases. V lost 7 bases, J lost 9 bases, and 14 bases stayed unmatched. CDR1 is SNHLY, CDR2 FYNNEI, per germline. The CDR3 runs to 15 residues. The CDR3 spells CASTQPPAGDGEQFF. The DNA of the CDR3 is TGTGCCAGCACTCAACCCCCAGCGGGGGACGGTGAGCAGTTCTTC.

This clone appeared a few times. J is TRBJ1-6 and V is TRBV2; maybe TRBD1 (6 bases). Trimming shortened V by 8 bases and J by 5 bases, and 13 bases separated the two germline ends. The CDR3 is 14 residues long. Germline V CDR1 and CDR2: SNHLY, FYNNEI. CDR3 coding DNA: TGTGCCAGCCTCGCGGACAGAAATAATTCACCCCTCCACTTT. It is translated as CASLADRNNSPLHF.

This clone was detected only a few times. V gene TRBV13 combines with J gene TRBJ2-1; 7 nucleotides match TRBD2. Trimming took 5 bases from V and 9 from J; bases not matched to a gene: 16. Germline-derived CDR1 and CDR2 are PRHDT and FYEKMQ (reference sequence). The CDR3 totals 16 residues. This chain's CDR3 is CASSRYSSGALGEQFF. The CDR3 DNA is TGTGCCAGCAGCCGCTATTCCAGCGGGGCCCTAGGTGAGCAGTTCTTC.

A few counts support this clone. The chain has TRBV28 and TRBJ1-5, with 9 bases lining up with TRBD1. The CDR3 spans 16 residues. Looked up from germline, CDR1 is MDHEN and CDR2 is SYDVKM. The junction had 6 bases not matched to a gene; V was cut back by 3 bases and J by 3 bases. The CDR3 loop reads CASSFWTGATNQPQHF. CDR3 DNA: TGTGCCAGCAGTTTCTGGACAGGGGCTACCAATCAGCCCCAGCATTTT.

This clone was seen only a few times. The genes are TRBV7-9 and TRBJ2-7, with 7 bases lining up with TRBD1. Germline V CDR1 and CDR2: SEHNR, FQNEAQ (reference sequence). With 5 bases clipped from V and 4 bases from J, the junction kept 5 bases outside the gene matches. The CDR3 has 13 amino acids. CDR3 loop: CASSRQGSYEQYF. The CDR3 region has the DNA TGTGCCAGCAGCCGACAGGGTTCATACGAGCAGTACTTC.

This clone was counted between two and nine times. CDR3 sequence: CASRDSYNQPQHF. CDR3 nucleotide sequence: TGTGCCAGTAGAGACAGTTACAATCAGCCCCAGCATTTT. The chain has TRBV19 and TRBJ1-5; the D gene is possibly TRBD1 (5 bases). Germline V gives CDR1 LNHDA, CDR2 SQIVND (reference sequence). V was cut by 6 bases and J by 3 bases, with 9 bases left in between. The CDR3 has 13 amino acids.

In the case of this clone: This specimen includes other DNA sequences encoding the same CDR3. The gene calls are TRBV5-1 and TRBJ1-4, with 7 bases identical to TRBD1. The CDR3 is 14 residues long. The junction had 4 bases not matched to a gene; V was cut back by 5 bases and J by 3 bases. Germline V gives CDR1 SGHRS, CDR2 YFSETQ. Here the CDR3 reads CASRTGASNEKLFF. The DNA for the CDR3 is TGCGCCAGCAGAACAGGGGCCTCTAATGAAAAACTGTTTTTT.

This clone was detected only a few times. This rearrangement joins TRBV29-1 to TRBJ1-1, with TRBD1 matching over 8 bases. The CDR3 contains 12 residues. Germline V gene data show CDR1 as SQVTM and CDR2 as ANQGSEA. V lost 6 bases to trimming and J lost 7 bases; unmatched junction nucleotides: 7. The CDR3, as DNA: TGCAGCGTCGGACAGGGAGGCGGTGAAGCTTTCTTT. Translating gives CSVGQGGGEAFF.

The chain is built from TRBV19 and TRBJ2-1; 12 bases are shared with TRBD2. Germline values: CDR1 LNHDA, CDR2 SQIVND (reference sequence). The CDR3 sequence is 19 residues long. V was pared by 1 base and J by 3 bases, with 10 bases of the junction left unmatched. CDR3 residues: CASSIGGERLAGVYNEQFF. For the CDR3, the DNA is TGTGCCAGTAGTATAGGGGGAGAAAGACTAGCGGGAGTCTACAATGAGCAGTTCTTC.